These T cell receptor beta chains were read from a single sample in a study of blood T cell repertoires in COVID-19. Produced via immunoSEQ multiplex PCR; TCRdb's table is partial and in-frame only. The profile shows roughly 250,000 clones, 70% to 90% of them singletons. Sequenced sample: peripheral blood. The receptors were gathered from a woman aged 25 to 39 with COVID-19, enrolled during active disease. The CDR3 runs from the conserved cysteine through the conserved F or W. A D gene is named only where the DNA matches it firmly. Not every row has a clone size; where given, it reads once, few, many or a size class.

>NA|TRBV7-8|TRBJ2-2|NA
CASSLRGSGGFTGELFF
TGTGCCAGCAGCCTTAGGGGCTCAGGGGGGTTCACCGGGGAGCTGTTTTTT
>NA|TRBV5-5|TRBJ1-2|TRBD1
CASRRQGPSGYTF
TGTGCCAGCAGGAGACAGGGACCCAGCGGCTACACCTTC
>NA|TRBV7-8|TRBJ2-7|TRBD1
CASSFGDRGYEQYF
TGTGCCAGCAGCTTTGGGGACAGGGGGTACGAGCAGTACTTC
>NA|TRBV4-1|TRBJ2-7|TRBD1
CASSQERDRAYEQYF
TGCGCCAGCAGCCAAGAGCGGGACAGGGCCTACGAGCAGTACTTC
>NA|TRBV7-8|TRBJ1-1|NA
CASRKGAGNTEAFF
TGTGCCAGCAGGAAGGGAGCGGGGAACACTGAAGCTTTCTTT
>NA|TRBV6-2/TRBV6-3|TRBJ2-3|TRBD1
CASSPRTGKDTQYF
TGTGCCAGCAGTCCCCGGACAGGGAAAGATACGCAGTATTTT
>few|TRBV7-9|TRBJ2-3|NA
CASSWGLLGDTQYF
TGTGCCAGCAGTTGGGGGCTACTCGGGGATACGCAGTATTTT
>NA|TRBV3-1/TRBV3-2|TRBJ1-1|NA
CASSLPGSMNTEAFF
TGTGCCAGCAGCCTCCCAGGGTCCATGAACACTGAAGCTTTCTTT
>NA|TRBV5-4|TRBJ2-2|TRBD1
CASSPDRGKSGELFF
TGTGCCAGCAGCCCGGACAGGGGAAAGAGCGGGGAGCTGTTTTTT
>NA|TRBV7-6|TRBJ1-1|NA
CASSSGTEAFF
TGTGCCAGCAGCTCCGGTACTGAAGCTTTCTTT
>NA|TRBV11-3|TRBJ2-2|TRBD2
CASSAAGGPTGELFF
TGTGCCAGCAGCGCAGCGGGGGGGCCCACCGGGGAGCTGTTTTTT
>few|TRBV6-1|TRBJ2-1|TRBD2
CASSETEAGGLMDEQFF
TGTGCCAGCAGTGAAACCGAGGCGGGGGGTCTAATGGATGAGCAGTTCTTC
>NA|TRBV15|TRBJ2-7|TRBD2
CATTYAGGSYEQYF
TGTGCCACCACCTATGCGGGGGGCTCCTACGAGCAGTACTTC
>NA|TRBV4-1|TRBJ1-5|TRBD1
CASSQEGQGSNQPQHF
TGCGCCAGCAGCCAGGAAGGACAGGGAAGCAATCAGCCCCAGCATTTT
>NA|TRBV9|TRBJ2-7|TRBD1
CASSVGPTGMDEQYF
TGTGCCAGCAGCGTAGGTCCGACAGGGATGGACGAGCAGTACTTC
>NA|TRBV5-1|TRBJ1-5|TRBD1
CASRDRPYSNQPQHF
TGCGCCAGTCGGGACAGGCCCTATAGCAATCAGCCCCAGCATTTT
>NA|TRBV6-1|TRBJ2-7|NA
CASSEKERWIYEQYF
TGTGCCAGCAGTGAAAAAGAGCGGTGGATCTACGAGCAGTACTTC
>NA|TRBV5-6|TRBJ1-6|TRBD1
CASSFNLRDRDSPLHF
TGTGCCAGCAGCTTTAATCTCCGGGACAGGGACTCACCCCTCCACTTT
>NA|TRBV10-1|TRBJ2-3|NA
CASRQGITQYF
TGCGCCAGCAGGCAGGGAATTACGCAGTATTTT
>NA|TRBV7-2|TRBJ2-4|TRBD1
CASSLSGQGKWLNIQYF
TGTGCCAGCAGCCTTTCGGGACAGGGGAAATGGTTAAACATTCAGTACTTC
>few|TRBV7-9|TRBJ1-6|TRBD1
CASSFGQGAGKSYNSPLHF
TGTGCCAGCAGCTTCGGCCAGGGGGCAGGAAAGTCCTATAATTCACCCCTCCACTTT
>NA|TRBV6-5|TRBJ1-6|NA
CANSRGEQGTSPLHF
TGTGCCAACTCACGGGGGGAACAGGGAACTTCACCCCTCCACTTT
>NA|TRBV5-8|TRBJ1-4|NA
CASSSGRSNEKLFF
TGTGCCAGCAGCTCAGGCCGCTCTAATGAAAAACTGTTTTTT
>few|TRBV24-1|TRBJ1-2|NA
CATSDYASDYGYTF
TGTGCCACCAGTGATTACGCCAGTGACTATGGCTACACCTTC
>once|TRBV6-4|TRBJ1-2|NA
CAIIIQGSGGYTF
TGTGCCATCATTATACAGGGCAGCGGTGGCTACACCTTC
>NA|TRBV7-8|TRBJ1-3|NA
CASSYGGRSGNTIYF
TGTGCCAGCAGCTATGGGGGGAGATCTGGAAACACCATATATTTT
>NA|TRBV4-1|TRBJ2-7|TRBD1
CASSQGQGIEQYF
TGCGCCAGCAGCCAGGGACAGGGTATCGAGCAGTACTTC
>NA|TRBV7-6|TRBJ2-3|NA
CASSLSKGAGLSHTDTQYF
TGTGCCAGCAGCTTATCTAAAGGGGCAGGGCTTTCTCACACAGATACGCAGTATTTT
>NA|TRBV18|TRBJ1-6|TRBD1
CASSRDRDYSPLHF
TGTGCCAGCTCGCGGGACAGGGATTACTCACCCCTCCACTTT
>NA|TRBV7-2|TRBJ2-5|TRBD2
CASSWVAGGGYF
TGTGCCAGCAGCTGGGTAGCGGGGGGGGGATACTTC
>NA|TRBV6-5|TRBJ1-3|TRBD1
CASRQGAGNTIYF
TGTGCCAGCAGACAGGGGGCTGGAAACACCATATATTTT
>NA|TRBV4-1|TRBJ2-2|TRBD2
CASSQEGGIPGELFF
TGCGCCAGCAGCCAAGAGGGAGGGATCCCCGGGGAGCTGTTTTTT
>NA|TRBV11-2|TRBJ1-4|NA
CAIYLDSGPAEKLFF
TGTGCCATCTACCTGGACAGCGGCCCCGCTGAAAAACTGTTTTTT
>NA|TRBV5-1|TRBJ2-7|NA
CASSTGQGGGEQYF
TGCGCCAGCAGCACCGGACAGGGCGGGGGCGAGCAGTACTTC
>NA|TRBV4-1|TRBJ2-7|TRBD2
CASSQVTSGSYEQYF
TGCGCCAGCAGCCAAGTGACTAGCGGATCCTACGAGCAGTACTTC
>once|TRBV2|TRBJ2-7|TRBD1
CASSGWTGFTYEQYF
TGTGCCAGCAGTGGTTGGACAGGGTTCACCTACGAGCAGTACTTC
>once|TRBV5-5|TRBJ2-1|TRBD1
CASSPGQTEFGEQFF
TGTGCCAGCAGCCCGGGACAGACAGAGTTCGGTGAGCAGTTCTTC